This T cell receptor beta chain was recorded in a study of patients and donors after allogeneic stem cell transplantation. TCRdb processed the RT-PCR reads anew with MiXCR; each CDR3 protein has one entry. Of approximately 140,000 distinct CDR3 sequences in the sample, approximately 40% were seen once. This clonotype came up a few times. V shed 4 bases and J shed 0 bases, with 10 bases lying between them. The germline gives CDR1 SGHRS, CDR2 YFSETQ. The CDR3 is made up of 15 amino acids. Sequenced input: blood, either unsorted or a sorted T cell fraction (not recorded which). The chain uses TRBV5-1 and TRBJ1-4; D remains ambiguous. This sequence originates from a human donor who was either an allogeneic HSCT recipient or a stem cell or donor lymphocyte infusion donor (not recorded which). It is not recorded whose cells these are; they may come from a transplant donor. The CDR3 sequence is CASSLGSATNEKLFF. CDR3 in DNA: TGCGCCAGCAGCCTTGGGAGTGCAACTAATGAAAAACTGTTTTTT.